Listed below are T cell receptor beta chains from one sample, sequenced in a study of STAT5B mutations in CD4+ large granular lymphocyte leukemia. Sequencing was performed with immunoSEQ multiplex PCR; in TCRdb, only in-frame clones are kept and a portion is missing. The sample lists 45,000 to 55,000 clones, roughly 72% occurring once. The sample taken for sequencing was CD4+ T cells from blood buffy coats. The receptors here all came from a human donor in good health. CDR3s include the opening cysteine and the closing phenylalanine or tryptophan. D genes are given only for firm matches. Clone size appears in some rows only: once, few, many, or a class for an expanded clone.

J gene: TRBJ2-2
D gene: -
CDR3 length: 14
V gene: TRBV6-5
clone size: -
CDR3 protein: CASSSEANTGELFF
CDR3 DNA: TGTGCCAGCAGTTCCGAGGCTAACACCGGGGAGCTGTTTTTT

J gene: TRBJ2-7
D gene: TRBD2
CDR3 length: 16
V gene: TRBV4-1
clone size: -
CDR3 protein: CASSLGTSGGVYEQYF
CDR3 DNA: TGCGCCAGCAGCCTAGGGACTAGCGGGGGTGTCTACGAGCAGTACTTC

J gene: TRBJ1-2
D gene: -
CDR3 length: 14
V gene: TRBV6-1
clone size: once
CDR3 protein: CASSESIVVFGYTF
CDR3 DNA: TGTGCCAGCAGTGAAAGTATCGTGGTTTTTGGCTACACCTTC

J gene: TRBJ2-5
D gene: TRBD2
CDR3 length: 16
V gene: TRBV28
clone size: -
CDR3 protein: CASTLSAGGIQETQYF
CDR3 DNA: TGTGCCAGCACCCTGTCCGCGGGGGGGATCCAAGAGACCCAGTACTTC

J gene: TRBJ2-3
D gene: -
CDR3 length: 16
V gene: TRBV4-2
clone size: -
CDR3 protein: CASSQDQLVVTDTQYF
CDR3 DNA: TGTGCCAGCAGCCAAGATCAACTAGTCGTCACAGATACGCAGTATTTT

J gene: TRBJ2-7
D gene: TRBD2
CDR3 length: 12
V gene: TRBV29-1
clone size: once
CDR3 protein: CSATGGSDEQYF
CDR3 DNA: TGCAGCGCTACGGGGGGTAGTGACGAGCAGTACTTC

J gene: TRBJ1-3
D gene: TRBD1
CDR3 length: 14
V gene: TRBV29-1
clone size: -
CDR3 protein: CSGQGGITGNTIYF
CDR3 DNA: TGCAGCGGACAGGGGGGGATCACTGGAAACACCATATATTTT

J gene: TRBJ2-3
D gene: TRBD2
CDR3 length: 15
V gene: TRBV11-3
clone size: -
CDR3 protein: CASSFGLAGADTQYF
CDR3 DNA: TGTGCCAGCAGCTTCGGACTAGCGGGCGCAGATACGCAGTATTTT

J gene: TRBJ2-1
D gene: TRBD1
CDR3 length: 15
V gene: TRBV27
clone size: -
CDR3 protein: CASSSWDRGLNEQFF
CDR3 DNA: TGTGCCAGCAGTTCCTGGGACAGGGGGCTCAATGAGCAGTTCTTC

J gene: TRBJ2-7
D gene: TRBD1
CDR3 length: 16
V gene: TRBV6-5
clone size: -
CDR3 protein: CASSYSVTGGYYEQYF
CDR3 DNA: TGTGCCAGCAGTTACTCAGTGACAGGGGGTTACTACGAGCAGTACTTC

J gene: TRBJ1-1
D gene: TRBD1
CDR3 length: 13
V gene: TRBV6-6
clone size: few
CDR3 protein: CASSTGGSTEAFF
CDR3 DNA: TGTGCCAGCAGTACAGGGGGCTCCACTGAAGCTTTCTTT

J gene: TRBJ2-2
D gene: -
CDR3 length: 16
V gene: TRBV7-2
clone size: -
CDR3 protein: CASSLFGGGNTGELFF
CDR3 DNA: TGTGCCAGCAGCTTGTTCGGGGGCGGGAACACCGGGGAGCTGTTTTTT

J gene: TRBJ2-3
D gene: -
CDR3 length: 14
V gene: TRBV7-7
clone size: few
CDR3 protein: CASSLALTADTQYF
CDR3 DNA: TGTGCTAGCAGCTTAGCGCTAACCGCTGATACGCAGTATTTT

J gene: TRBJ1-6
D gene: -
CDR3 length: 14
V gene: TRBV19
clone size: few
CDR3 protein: CASSIASMVSPLHF
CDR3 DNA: TGTGCCAGTAGTATAGCCAGCATGGTTTCACCCCTCCACTTT

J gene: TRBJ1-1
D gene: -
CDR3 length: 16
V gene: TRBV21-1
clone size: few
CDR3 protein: CASSKEAGRGNTEAFF
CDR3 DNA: TGTGCCAGCAGCAAAGAGGCAGGGAGAGGGAACACTGAAGCTTTCTTT

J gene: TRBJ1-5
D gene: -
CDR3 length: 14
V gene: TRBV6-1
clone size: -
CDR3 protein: CASSEWSLNQPQHF
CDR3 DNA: TGTGCCAGCAGTGAATGGAGCCTCAATCAGCCCCAGCATTTT

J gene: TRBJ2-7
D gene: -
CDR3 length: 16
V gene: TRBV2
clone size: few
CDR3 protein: CASSSGLKPSGGEQYF
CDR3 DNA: TGTGCCAGCAGCAGCGGACTTAAGCCTTCCGGTGGCGAGCAGTACTTC